This T cell receptor (beta chain) was sequenced during a study of patients and donors after allogeneic stem cell transplantation. TCRdb reprocessed the RT-PCR reads via MiXCR and lists one record per CDR3 protein. In the table there are roughly 2,000 distinct CDR3 sequences, 30% of which are singletons. The sample was blood, either unsorted or a sorted T cell fraction (not recorded which). The TCR comes from a human donor who was either an allogeneic HSCT recipient or a stem cell or donor lymphocyte infusion donor (not recorded which). It is not recorded whose cells these are; they may come from a transplant donor.

The CDR3 spells CASRRGSSYNEQFF. The CDR3 DNA sequence: TGTGCCAGCAGGAGGGGTAGCTCCTACAATGAGCAGTTCTTC. V gene TRBV6-1 combines with J gene TRBJ2-1, with D perhaps being TRBD1 or TRBD2 (5 bases each). CDR3 size: 14 residues. The V gene's germline CDR1 is MNHNS and CDR2 SASEGT. Trimming removed 6 bases at V and 0 bases at J, with 9 bases between.